The clone carrying this T cell receptor (beta chain) was observed a few times. This sample was taken from a study of blood T cell repertoires in COVID-19. For the study at large: Acute-phase and convalescent COVID-19 samples originated in the United States, Italy and Spain. The analysed material was cDNA or gDNA that came from T cells, B-cell-depleted T cells, or PBMCs.

The CDR3 covers 15 residues. Germline values: CDR1 SGHRS, CDR2 YFSETQ. J lost 5 bases, V lost 5 bases, and 10 bases had no gene match. Some clones are missing from TCRdb's copy, which holds only in-frame ones; the method was immunoSEQ multiplex PCR. The data contain fewer than 80,000 clones, about 80% of them seen just once; the ten biggest clones take up approximately 15%. While infection was still active, Seattle patients were enrolled and then followed longitudinally. Material: peripheral blood. The chain employs TRBV5-1 and TRBJ2-7; 10 positions match TRBD1. This receptor was obtained from a man in his fifties or sixties with COVID-19, enrolled during active disease. This CDR3 is CASSPMTGGENEQYF. As DNA, the CDR3 is TGCGCCAGCAGTCCGATGACAGGGGGCGAAAACGAGCAGTACTTC.